This TCR beta chain was found in a study of T cell responses to AZD1222 COVID-19 vaccine. Study results and caveats: The sample set comprised mostly white British donors with more females, and clonal diversity was possibly underestimated. Recipients of two AZD1222 doses showed rising Spike-specific TCR breadth and depth. Nearly half of the spike-specific TCRs reportedly recognize variant regions that carry no mutations.

Some clones are missing from TCRdb's copy, which holds only in-frame ones; the method was immunoSEQ multiplex PCR. The table includes more than 110,000 clones, about 91% detected once. This clone occurred once. The antigen remains undetermined. The V gene lost 1 base and the J gene lost 3 bases, with 7 bases spanning the gap. The CDR3 covers 13 residues. The germline gives CDR1 SGHRS, CDR2 YFSETQ. The source material was peripheral blood, sampled on day 0 of AZD1222 vaccination. The receptor was isolated from an adult in good health. The chain couples TRBV5-1 to TRBJ2-5; D gene unclear. CDR3 bases: TGCGCCAGCAGCTTGTACAGAAAAGAGACCCAGTACTTC. This encodes CASSLYRKETQYF.